A selection of T cell receptor beta chains follows, all from one sample in a study of blood T cell repertoires in COVID-19. Some clones are missing from TCRdb's copy, which holds only in-frame ones; the method was immunoSEQ multiplex PCR. The sample contains about 220,000 clones, around 83% of which appear only once. The specimen was PBMCs or T cells enriched from blood (not recorded which). All receptors derive from a woman aged 40-49 years who had recovered from COVID-19. The CDR3 runs from the conserved cysteine through the conserved F or W. A D gene is named only where the DNA matches it firmly. The size of a clone is reported for some rows only, either as once, few or many, or as a class for expanded clones.

v_call: TRBV14; clone_size: NA; d_call: NA; j_call: TRBJ1-2; cdr3_nt: TGTGCCAGCAGCCAAGCCGGGCCAGGGTACTTTTCTAACTATGGCTACACCTTC; cdr3_aa: CASSQAGPGYFSNYGYTF
v_call: TRBV5-8; clone_size: NA; d_call: NA; j_call: TRBJ1-5; cdr3_nt: TGTGCCAGCAGACCGCCCGGGAAAAATCAGCCCCAGCATTTT; cdr3_aa: CASRPPGKNQPQHF
v_call: TRBV3-1/TRBV3-2; clone_size: NA; d_call: TRBD1; j_call: TRBJ1-2; cdr3_nt: TGTGCCAGCAGCCAAGCAAGGGACAGGGCTTTCTATGGCTACACCTTC; cdr3_aa: CASSQARDRAFYGYTF
v_call: TRBV3-1/TRBV3-2; clone_size: once; d_call: TRBD2; j_call: TRBJ2-5; cdr3_nt: TGTGCCAGCAGCCAAGCATCACTGGCGGGAGGACAAGAGACCCAGTACTTC; cdr3_aa: CASSQASLAGGQETQYF
v_call: TRBV9; clone_size: NA; d_call: TRBD2; j_call: TRBJ2-7; cdr3_nt: TGTGCCAGCAGCGTGAGCGGGAGACTGGATTACGAGCAGTACTTC; cdr3_aa: CASSVSGRLDYEQYF
v_call: TRBV4-1; clone_size: NA; d_call: TRBD2; j_call: TRBJ2-3; cdr3_nt: TGCGCCAGCAGCCGGCTAGCGGGAGGGGGTGGCACAGATACGCAGTATTTT; cdr3_aa: CASSRLAGGGGTDTQYF
v_call: TRBV2; clone_size: NA; d_call: NA; j_call: TRBJ2-7; cdr3_nt: TGTGCCAGCAGGCGGCCCGGTTCTATCTACGAGCAGTACTTC; cdr3_aa: CASRRPGSIYEQYF
v_call: TRBV6-2/TRBV6-3; clone_size: NA; d_call: TRBD1; j_call: TRBJ1-2; cdr3_nt: TGTGCCAGCAGTTACCGTGGGGACAGGGGCTCCGGCTACACCTTC; cdr3_aa: CASSYRGDRGSGYTF
v_call: TRBV15; clone_size: NA; d_call: NA; j_call: TRBJ1-2; cdr3_nt: TGTGCCACCAGCAGAGATCAGGCCGGCAACTATGGCTACACCTTC; cdr3_aa: CATSRDQAGNYGYTF
v_call: TRBV27; clone_size: NA; d_call: TRBD2; j_call: TRBJ2-1; cdr3_nt: TGTGCCACATTAGGGGGACTAGCTTGGAATGAGCAGTTCTTC; cdr3_aa: CATLGGLAWNEQFF
v_call: TRBV19; clone_size: NA; d_call: TRBD2; j_call: TRBJ2-3; cdr3_nt: TGTGCCAGTAGTATCCCCTGGGGGGGGACGGATACGCAGTATTTT; cdr3_aa: CASSIPWGGTDTQYF
v_call: TRBV27; clone_size: NA; d_call: NA; j_call: TRBJ2-7; cdr3_nt: TGTGCCAGCAGACTCATTGGGGGGAACGAGCAGTACTTC; cdr3_aa: CASRLIGGNEQYF
v_call: TRBV19; clone_size: NA; d_call: TRBD1; j_call: TRBJ2-4; cdr3_nt: TGTGCCAGTAGTCCACCCGGACAGGGAACCAAAAACATTCAGTACTTC; cdr3_aa: CASSPPGQGTKNIQYF
v_call: TRBV5-5; clone_size: NA; d_call: TRBD1; j_call: TRBJ1-1; cdr3_nt: TGTGCCAGCAGATGGACAGGGGATACTGAAGCTTTCTTT; cdr3_aa: CASRWTGDTEAFF
v_call: TRBV24-1; clone_size: once; d_call: TRBD1; j_call: TRBJ2-1; cdr3_nt: TGTGCCACCAGTGATTACACACAGGGGTGGGAGCAGTTCTTC; cdr3_aa: CATSDYTQGWEQFF
v_call: TRBV19; clone_size: NA; d_call: TRBD2; j_call: TRBJ2-7; cdr3_nt: TGTGCCAGTAGTGGACGACTAGCGGGAGGCTACGAGCAGTACTTC; cdr3_aa: CASSGRLAGGYEQYF
v_call: TRBV29-1; clone_size: few; d_call: TRBD2; j_call: TRBJ2-5; cdr3_nt: TGCAGCGTAACAAGCGGTAGCGGGAGGGCAGAGACCCAGTACTTC; cdr3_aa: CSVTSGSGRAETQYF
v_call: TRBV9; clone_size: once; d_call: TRBD1; j_call: TRBJ1-1; cdr3_nt: TGTGCCAGCAGCCCCCGGACAGGGACGAACACTGAAGCTTTCTTT; cdr3_aa: CASSPRTGTNTEAFF
v_call: TRBV6-2/TRBV6-3; clone_size: NA; d_call: NA; j_call: TRBJ1-1; cdr3_nt: TGTGCCAGCAGTTACGGGATGGGGGGCACTGAAGCTTTCTTT; cdr3_aa: CASSYGMGGTEAFF
v_call: TRBV7-9; clone_size: NA; d_call: TRBD1; j_call: TRBJ1-4; cdr3_nt: TGTGCCAGCAGCTGGGGATATAACAGGGGAGGTGGTGAAAAACTGTTTTTT; cdr3_aa: CASSWGYNRGGGEKLFF
v_call: TRBV28; clone_size: NA; d_call: TRBD1; j_call: TRBJ2-7; cdr3_nt: TGTGCCAGCAGATCAGGGGGTATGAGGGAGCAGTACTTC; cdr3_aa: CASRSGGMREQYF
v_call: TRBV6-5; clone_size: NA; d_call: NA; j_call: TRBJ1-4; cdr3_nt: TGTGCCAGCTCCCGGAGGGGAAACGAAAAACTGTTTTTT; cdr3_aa: CASSRRGNEKLFF
v_call: TRBV11-2; clone_size: once; d_call: TRBD2; j_call: TRBJ2-1; cdr3_nt: TGTGCCAGCAGCTTTCGACTAGCGGTACGAAACTACAATGAGCAGTTCTTC; cdr3_aa: CASSFRLAVRNYNEQFF
v_call: TRBV4-3; clone_size: once; d_call: NA; j_call: TRBJ2-2; cdr3_nt: TGCGCCAGCAGCTGGACAGTGAGCCGCACCGGGGAGCTGTTTTTT; cdr3_aa: CASSWTVSRTGELFF
v_call: TRBV19; clone_size: NA; d_call: TRBD2; j_call: TRBJ2-1; cdr3_nt: TGTGCCAGTAGTCCAGCGGGGTACAATGAGCAGTTCTTC; cdr3_aa: CASSPAGYNEQFF
v_call: TRBV13; clone_size: NA; d_call: TRBD1; j_call: TRBJ1-1; cdr3_nt: TGTGCCAGCAGCCTACAGGGGGCGAGTGTTGAAGCTTTCTTT; cdr3_aa: CASSLQGASVEAFF
v_call: TRBV18; clone_size: NA; d_call: TRBD1; j_call: TRBJ2-7; cdr3_nt: TGTGCCAGCTCACCGTCACGGACAGGGGACGGGGAGCAGTACTTC; cdr3_aa: CASSPSRTGDGEQYF
v_call: TRBV6-2/TRBV6-3; clone_size: NA; d_call: TRBD1; j_call: TRBJ1-2; cdr3_nt: TGTGCCAGCAGTCTTCGGGGACAGGGCCGGTATGGCTACACCTTC; cdr3_aa: CASSLRGQGRYGYTF
v_call: TRBV5-4; clone_size: NA; d_call: TRBD2; j_call: TRBJ2-5; cdr3_nt: TGTGCCAGCAGTTTAGGCGGGAGTGAGGAGACCCAGTACTTC; cdr3_aa: CASSLGGSEETQYF
v_call: TRBV7-9; clone_size: NA; d_call: NA; j_call: TRBJ2-2; cdr3_nt: TGTGCCACGGAAGGTAGCACGAACACCGGGGAGCTGTTTTTT; cdr3_aa: CATEGSTNTGELFF
v_call: TRBV2; clone_size: few; d_call: NA; j_call: TRBJ1-5; cdr3_nt: TGTGCCAGCAGCCAAAGGGGCATTAGCAATCAGCCCCAGCATTTT; cdr3_aa: CASSQRGISNQPQHF
v_call: TRBV11-3; clone_size: NA; d_call: TRBD1; j_call: TRBJ1-6; cdr3_nt: TGTGCCAGCAGCCCGACAGGGCCCAAATCACCCCTCCACTTT; cdr3_aa: CASSPTGPKSPLHF
v_call: TRBV7-9; clone_size: once; d_call: TRBD2; j_call: TRBJ2-3; cdr3_nt: TGTGCCAGCAGCCCCCCCAGCGGGAGGGAAGCAGATACGCAGTATTTT; cdr3_aa: CASSPPSGREADTQYF
v_call: TRBV6-1; clone_size: NA; d_call: NA; j_call: TRBJ1-1; cdr3_nt: TGTGCCAGCAGTGAAGCAAACAAGGGGATCACTGAAGCTTTCTTT; cdr3_aa: CASSEANKGITEAFF
v_call: TRBV2; clone_size: NA; d_call: NA; j_call: TRBJ1-2; cdr3_nt: TGTGCCAGCAGCGGATTCCTCGGCGGACATACTGGCTACACCTTC; cdr3_aa: CASSGFLGGHTGYTF
v_call: TRBV7-7; clone_size: NA; d_call: NA; j_call: TRBJ2-2; cdr3_nt: TGTGCCAGCAGCTTACCGGGTACGCCCGGGGAGCTGTTTTTT; cdr3_aa: CASSLPGTPGELFF
v_call: TRBV21-1; clone_size: NA; d_call: NA; j_call: TRBJ2-7; cdr3_nt: TGTGCCAGCAGCAAATCAGCGGGAGTGAGCGAGCAGTACTTC; cdr3_aa: CASSKSAGVSEQYF
v_call: TRBV10-3; clone_size: NA; d_call: NA; j_call: TRBJ2-5; cdr3_nt: TGTGCCATCAGTGGGGCGAACCAAGAGACCCAGTACTTC; cdr3_aa: CAISGANQETQYF
v_call: TRBV7-2; clone_size: once; d_call: TRBD2; j_call: TRBJ2-1; cdr3_nt: TGTGCCAGCAGCTTAGGGACTAGTGCCAATGAGCAGTTCTTC; cdr3_aa: CASSLGTSANEQFF
v_call: TRBV29-1; clone_size: NA; d_call: NA; j_call: TRBJ2-3; cdr3_nt: TGCAGCGTTGATCCCTTAGGCGGAGATACGCAGTATTTT; cdr3_aa: CSVDPLGGDTQYF
v_call: TRBV7-9; clone_size: NA; d_call: NA; j_call: TRBJ1-2; cdr3_nt: TGTGCCAGCAGCTTTGGGGGCAGCGGCTATGGCTACACCTTC; cdr3_aa: CASSFGGSGYGYTF
v_call: TRBV10-1; clone_size: NA; d_call: TRBD1; j_call: TRBJ2-7; cdr3_nt: TGCGCCAGCAGTGAGGATTCCGGGACAGGGGCCTACGAGCAGTACTTC; cdr3_aa: CASSEDSGTGAYEQYF
v_call: TRBV11-1; clone_size: NA; d_call: TRBD1; j_call: TRBJ1-1; cdr3_nt: TGTGCCAGCAGATCATTAGGGACAGGATGGGACACTGAAGCTTTCTTT; cdr3_aa: CASRSLGTGWDTEAFF
v_call: TRBV5-4; clone_size: few; d_call: NA; j_call: TRBJ1-2; cdr3_nt: TGTGCCAGCAGACAAAGACAGGTTGGATTTGGCTACACCTTC; cdr3_aa: CASRQRQVGFGYTF
v_call: TRBV2; clone_size: NA; d_call: TRBD2; j_call: TRBJ2-1; cdr3_nt: TGTGCCAGCAGTGAATACAGTGGCGGTAGCGGGAGGAGGAATGAGCAGTTCTTC; cdr3_aa: CASSEYSGGSGRRNEQFF
v_call: TRBV4-1; clone_size: few; d_call: TRBD2; j_call: TRBJ2-1; cdr3_nt: TGCGCCAGCAGCCAAGAAGGAGTAGCGGGAAAAAATGAGCAGTTCTTC; cdr3_aa: CASSQEGVAGKNEQFF
v_call: TRBV24-1; clone_size: NA; d_call: NA; j_call: TRBJ2-3; cdr3_nt: TGTGCCACCAGTCCACGGAGTATCGGCACAGATACGCAGTATTTT; cdr3_aa: CATSPRSIGTDTQYF
v_call: TRBV29-1; clone_size: once; d_call: TRBD1; j_call: TRBJ1-5; cdr3_nt: TGCAGCGTTGTGGGGACAGGGGGACAGCCCCAGCATTTT; cdr3_aa: CSVVGTGGQPQHF